Sequencing of this T cell receptor (beta chain) was carried out in a study of blood T cell repertoires in COVID-19. In the study overall: Donors in the United States, Italy and Spain gave samples during acute or convalescent COVID-19. T cells, B-cell-depleted T cells, or PBMCs supplied cDNA or gDNA.

Original methodology: Amplification from reference gene primers served as the basis for estimated nucleated cell counts. Clones were sequenced by immunoSEQ multiplex PCR, and TCRdb holds only the in-frame ones, with some missing. V and J calls and clone size are those listed in that table; D and trimming were worked out from the DNA. The sample contains approximately 240,000 clones, around 80% of which appear only once. This clone was picked up a small number of times. V lost 2 bases to trimming and J lost 7 bases, with 6 bases between them. Germline loops: CDR1 MGHRA, CDR2 YSYEKL. The CDR3 is 11 residues long.

The TCR was taken from an older woman who had recovered from COVID-19. Sequenced material: peripheral blood. The chain combines TRBV4-1 with TRBJ2-7; D may be TRBD1 (5 bases). For the CDR3, the DNA is TGCGCCAGCAGCCAAAACAGGGAGCAGTACTTC. Amino acids: CASSQNREQYF.